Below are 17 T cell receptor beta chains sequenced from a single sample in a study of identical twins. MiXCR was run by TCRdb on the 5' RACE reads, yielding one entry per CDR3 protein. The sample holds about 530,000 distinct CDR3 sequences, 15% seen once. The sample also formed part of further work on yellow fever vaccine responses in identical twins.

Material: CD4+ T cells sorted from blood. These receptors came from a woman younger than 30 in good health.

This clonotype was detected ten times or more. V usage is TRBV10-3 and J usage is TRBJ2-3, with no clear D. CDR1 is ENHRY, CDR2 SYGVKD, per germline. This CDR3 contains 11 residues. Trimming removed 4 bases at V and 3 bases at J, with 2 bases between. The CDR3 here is CAISGTDTQYF. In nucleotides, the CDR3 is TGTGCCATCAGTGGTACAGATACGCAGTATTTT.

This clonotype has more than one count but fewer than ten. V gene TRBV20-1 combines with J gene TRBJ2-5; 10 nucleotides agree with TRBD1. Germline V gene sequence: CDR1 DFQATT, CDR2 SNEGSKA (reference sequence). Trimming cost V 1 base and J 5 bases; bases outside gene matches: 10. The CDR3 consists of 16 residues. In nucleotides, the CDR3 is TGCAGTGCTAGAGTGAGACAGGGGGCCCGAATTGAGACCCAGTACTTC. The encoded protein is CSARVRQGARIETQYF.

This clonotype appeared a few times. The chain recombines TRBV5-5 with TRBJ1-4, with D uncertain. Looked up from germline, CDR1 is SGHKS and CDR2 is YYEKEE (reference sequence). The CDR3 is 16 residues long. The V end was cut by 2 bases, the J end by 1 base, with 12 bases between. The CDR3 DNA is TGTGCCAGCAGCTTAGACCCGCTTCGAACTAATGAAAAACTGTTTTTT. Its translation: CASSLDPLRTNEKLFF.

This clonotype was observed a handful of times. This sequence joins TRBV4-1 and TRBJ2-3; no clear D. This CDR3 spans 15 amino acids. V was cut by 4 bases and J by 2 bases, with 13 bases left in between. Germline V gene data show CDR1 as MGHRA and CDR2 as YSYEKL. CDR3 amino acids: CASSLNPGLTDTQYF. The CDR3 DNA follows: TGCGCCAGCAGCCTAAATCCGGGTCTCACAGATACGCAGTATTTT.

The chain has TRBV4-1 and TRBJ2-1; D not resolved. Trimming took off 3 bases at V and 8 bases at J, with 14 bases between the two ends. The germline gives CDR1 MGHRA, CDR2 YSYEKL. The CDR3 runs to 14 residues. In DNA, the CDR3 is TGCGCCAGCAGCCATCAGATGAGTCGTGATGAGCAGTTCTTC. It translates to CASSHQMSRDEQFF.

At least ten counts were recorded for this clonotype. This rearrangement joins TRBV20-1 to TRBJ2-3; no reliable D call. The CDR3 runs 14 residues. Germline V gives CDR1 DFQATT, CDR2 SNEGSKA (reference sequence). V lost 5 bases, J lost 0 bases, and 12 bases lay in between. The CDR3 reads CSAPGGVSTDTQYF. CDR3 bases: TGCAGTGCTCCTGGTGGCGTTAGCACAGATACGCAGTATTTT.

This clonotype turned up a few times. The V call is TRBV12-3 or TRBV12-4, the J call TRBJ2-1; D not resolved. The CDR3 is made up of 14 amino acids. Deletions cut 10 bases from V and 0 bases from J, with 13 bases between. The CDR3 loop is CATQRWGSYNEQFF. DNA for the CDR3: TGTGCCACCCAACGCTGGGGCTCCTACAATGAGCAGTTCTTC.

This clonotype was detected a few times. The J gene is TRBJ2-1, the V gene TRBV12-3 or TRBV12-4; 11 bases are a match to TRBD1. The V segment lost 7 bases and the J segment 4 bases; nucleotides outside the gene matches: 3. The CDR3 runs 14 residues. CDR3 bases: TGTGCCAGCAAAGGGACAGGGGGGTACAATGAGCAGTTCTTC. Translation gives CASKGTGGYNEQFF.

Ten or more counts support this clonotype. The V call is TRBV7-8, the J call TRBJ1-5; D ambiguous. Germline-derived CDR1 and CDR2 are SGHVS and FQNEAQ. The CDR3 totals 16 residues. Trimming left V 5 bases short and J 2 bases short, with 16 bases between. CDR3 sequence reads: CASSPLAGGGNQPQHF. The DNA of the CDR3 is TGTGCCAGCAGCCCATTAGCGGGAGGCGGCAATCAGCCCCAGCATTTT. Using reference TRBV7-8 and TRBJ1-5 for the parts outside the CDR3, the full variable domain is GAGVSQSPRYKVAKRGQDVALRCDPISGHVSLFWYQQALGQGPEFLTYFQNEAQLDKSGLPSDRFFAERPEGSVSTLKIQRTQQEDSAVYLCASSPLAGGGNQPQHFGDGTRLSIL.

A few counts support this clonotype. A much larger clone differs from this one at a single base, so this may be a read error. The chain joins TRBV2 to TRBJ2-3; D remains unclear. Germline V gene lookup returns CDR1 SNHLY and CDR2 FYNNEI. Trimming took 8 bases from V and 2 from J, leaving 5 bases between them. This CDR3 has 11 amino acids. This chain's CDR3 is CASGSTDTQYF. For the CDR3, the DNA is TGTGCCAGCGGCTCCACAGATACGCAGTATTTT.

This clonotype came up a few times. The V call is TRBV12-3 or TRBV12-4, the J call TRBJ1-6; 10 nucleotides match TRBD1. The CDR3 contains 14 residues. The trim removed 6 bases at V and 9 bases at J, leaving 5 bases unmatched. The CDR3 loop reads CASSGQGEASPLHF. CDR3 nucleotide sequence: TGTGCCAGCAGCGGACAGGGGGAGGCTTCACCCCTCCACTTT.

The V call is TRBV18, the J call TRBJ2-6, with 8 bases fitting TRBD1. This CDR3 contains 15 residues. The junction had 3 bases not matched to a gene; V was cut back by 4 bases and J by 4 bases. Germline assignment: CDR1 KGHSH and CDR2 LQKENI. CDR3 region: CASSLQGDGANVLTF. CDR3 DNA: TGTGCCAGCTCACTACAGGGGGACGGGGCCAACGTCCTGACTTTC. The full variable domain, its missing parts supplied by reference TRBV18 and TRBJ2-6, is NAGVMQNPRHLVRRRGQEARLRCSPMKGHSHVYWYRQLPEEGLKFMVYLQKENIIDESGMPKERFSAEFPKEGPSILRIQQVVRGDSAAYFCASSLQGDGANVLTFGAGSRLTVL.

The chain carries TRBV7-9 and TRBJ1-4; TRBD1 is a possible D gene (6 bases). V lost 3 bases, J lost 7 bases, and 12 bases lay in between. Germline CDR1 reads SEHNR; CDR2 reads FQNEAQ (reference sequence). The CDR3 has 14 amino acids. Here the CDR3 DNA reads TGTGCCAGCAGCTTCGGGCAGGGGTCTGAAAAACTGTTTTTT. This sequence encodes CASSFGQGSEKLFF.

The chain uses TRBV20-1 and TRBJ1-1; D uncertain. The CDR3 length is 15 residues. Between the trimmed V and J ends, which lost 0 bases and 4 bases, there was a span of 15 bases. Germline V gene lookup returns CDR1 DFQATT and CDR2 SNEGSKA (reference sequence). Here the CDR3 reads CSARDGLAAATEAFF. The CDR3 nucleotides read TGCAGTGCTAGAGACGGACTCGCGGCTGCCACTGAAGCTTTCTTT.

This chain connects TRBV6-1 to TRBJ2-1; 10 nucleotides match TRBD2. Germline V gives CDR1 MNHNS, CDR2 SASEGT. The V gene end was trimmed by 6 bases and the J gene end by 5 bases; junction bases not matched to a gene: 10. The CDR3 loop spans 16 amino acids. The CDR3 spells CASRTAGGSDNNEQFF. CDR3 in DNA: TGTGCCAGCAGGACAGCGGGAGGGAGCGATAACAATGAGCAGTTCTTC.

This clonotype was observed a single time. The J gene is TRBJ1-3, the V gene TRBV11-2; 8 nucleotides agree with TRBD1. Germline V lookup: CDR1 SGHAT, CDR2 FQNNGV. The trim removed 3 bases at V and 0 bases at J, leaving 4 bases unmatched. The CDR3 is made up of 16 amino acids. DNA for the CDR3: TGTGCCAGCAGCTTTGGGACAGGCATCTCTGGAAACACCATATATTTT. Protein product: CASSFGTGISGNTIYF.

In nucleotides, the CDR3 is TGCAGTGCTAACAGGGGTGTAAGTAGTGAGCAGTTCTTC. This gives the protein CSANRGVSSEQFF. V usage is TRBV20-1 and J usage is TRBJ2-1; 7 bases are a match to TRBD1. J lost 9 bases, V lost 4 bases, and 9 bases had no gene match. CDR3 length: 13 residues. CDR1 is DFQATT and CDR2 is SNEGSKA in the germline V gene (reference sequence).